The rows below give T cell receptor beta chains drawn from one sample of a study of T cell responses to AZD1222 COVID-19 vaccine. Libraries were prepared by immunoSEQ multiplex PCR; TCRdb keeps only in-frame clonotypes and omits some of them. This repertoire shows under 150,000 clones, 70% to 90% found once; its top ten account for about 1.6%. Specimen: peripheral blood, collected on day 0 of AZD1222 vaccination. These receptors were taken from an adult in good health. Each CDR3 is given with its conserved first and last residue. The D gene is left open where the match is weak. Clone size appears in some rows only: once, few, many, or a class for an expanded clone.

clone size	V gene	D gene	J gene	CDR3 DNA	CDR3 protein
.	TRBV19	.	TRBJ2-7	TGTGCCAGTAGTATAGGCGGGACAGTCCCCTACGAGCAGTACTTC	CASSIGGTVPYEQYF
.	TRBV18	.	TRBJ1-2	TGTGCCAGCTCACCCACATCGGTTGGAGGCTACACCTTC	CASSPTSVGGYTF
.	TRBV4-2	.	TRBJ1-4	TGTGCCAGCAGCCATGGCGACGGGGCAACTAATGAAAAACTGTTTTTT	CASSHGDGATNEKLFF
.	TRBV4-1	TRBD2	TRBJ2-1	TGCGCCAGCAGCCAAGAAAAGGTAGCGGGGGGCTTCTACAATGAGCAGTTCTTC	CASSQEKVAGGFYNEQFF
few	TRBV5-1	TRBD1	TRBJ1-6	TGCGCCAGCAGGTCCGGACAGGGTAATTCACCCCTCCACTTT	CASRSGQGNSPLHF
.	TRBV27	.	TRBJ2-5	TGTGCCAGCAGTTTGGGTCAAGACTGGTCGGAGACCCAGTACTTC	CASSLGQDWSETQYF
.	TRBV7-7	TRBD2	TRBJ2-5	TGTGCTAGCAGCTTCTCCGGGGGGGGAGAGACCCAGTACTTC	CASSFSGGGETQYF
.	TRBV28	.	TRBJ1-2	TGTGCCGCCCAAGGGTTCTCTGGCTACACCTTC	CAAQGFSGYTF
once	TRBV12-3/TRBV12-4	.	TRBJ1-6	TGTGCCAGCAGGCTGGGGTATTCACCCCTCCACTTT	CASRLGYSPLHF
.	TRBV14	.	TRBJ1-2	TGTGCCAGCAGCCAAGCCGGCGGGGGGCTCTATGGCTACACCTTC	CASSQAGGGLYGYTF